Reported below is one TCR beta chain. The antigen is undetermined. The study ran its PCR with 60 Vbeta and 13 Jbeta primers. Sequencing was performed with immunoSEQ multiplex PCR; in TCRdb, only in-frame clones are kept and a portion is missing. The data hold 83,000 or so clones, with about 75% observed a single time. These data belong to a study of cytomegalovirus exposure and HLA in healthy donors. General study results and limits: The sole available immune exposure information was CMV serostatus.

The CDR3 is 15 residues long. Per the germline V gene, CDR1 is SGHTA and CDR2 is FQGNSA. Trimming at V came to 1 base and at J to 6 bases, leaving 8 bases not matched to a gene. The receptor comes from a young man in good health and CMV-seropositive. The chain uses TRBV7-2 and TRBJ2-7; 8 bases fit TRBD2. Sequences were obtained from PBMCs. CDR3 DNA: TGTGCCAGCAGCTTAGGTCCGGGGGGGCCTAGCGAGCAGTACTTC. It encodes CASSLGPGGPSEQYF.